Shown below are 3 T cell receptor beta chains from a single sample sequenced in a study of human T cells and chemical hapten exposure. The time point denotes: pre-sensitization, week 0. Described treatment: therapeutic diphenylcyclopropenone sensitization with weekly scalp DPC. TCRdb re-called the RACE reads with MiXCR, one entry per CDR3 protein. The sample consists of some 360,000 distinct CDR3 sequences, roughly 4.6% of them appearing once. Sequencing was performed on whole blood, taken in connection with sensitization to the hapten diphenylcyclopropenone (DPC). The receptors originated from a woman in her 50s with alopecia areata. Some clones in this sample may be carry-over from other donors' samples.

The V and J genes are TRBV12-3 or TRBV12-4 and TRBJ1-5; D is possibly TRBD1 (6 bases). With 4 bases removed from V and 0 bases from J, the gap between germline ends came to 16 bases. This CDR3 spans 17 amino acids. The CDR3 coding sequence is TGTGCCAGCAGTTCACTCGGGGGCCCGTATAGCAATCAGCCCCAGCATTTT. Residues: CASSSLGGPYSNQPQHF.

A few counts support this clonotype. This chain joins TRBV12-3 or TRBV12-4 and TRBJ1-1; no clear D. The V end lost 7 bases, the J end lost 1 base, and 13 bases lay between the germline ends. This CDR3 contains 14 residues. Here the CDR3 reads CASTFRTTNTEAFF. CDR3 in DNA: TGTGCCAGCACATTCCGCACCACGAACACTGAAGCTTTCTTT.

The rearrangement uses TRBV3-1 and TRBJ1-2, with TRBD1 identical over 10 bases. The J segment lost 4 bases and the V segment lost 3 bases, leaving 11 bases of the junction unmatched. The CDR3 has 17 residues. From germline, CDR1 is LGHDT and CDR2 YNNKEL (reference sequence). The CDR3 loop is CASSQTGTGVLFYGYTF. The CDR3 DNA follows: TGTGCCAGCAGCCAGACCGGGACAGGGGTCCTGTTCTATGGCTACACCTTC.